These 27 T cell receptor beta chains share one sample of origin, sequenced in a study of OX40 agonist ivuxolimab in advanced cancers. Assay: immunoSEQ multiplex PCR; the TCRdb copy retains only in-frame clones and omits some. Among over 40,000 clones, more than 70% were seen once, and the ten largest hold roughly 3.4%. Here the sequenced sample was CD4+ or CD8+ T cells sorted from blood, taken in a trial of the OX40 agonist ivuxolimab. All receptors come from an adult with an advanced solid tumor such as melanoma, head and neck, liver or kidney cancer.

The V gene is TRBV7-2, the J gene TRBJ1-5; TRBD1 matches 9 bases. The CDR3 spans 15 residues. Germline values: CDR1 SGHTA, CDR2 FQGNSA. Trimming took 3 bases from V and 7 from J; bases not matched to a gene: 7. The DNA of the CDR3 is TGTGCCAGCAGCTTTTTGGGACAGGGAGGCCAGCCCCAGCATTTT. It translates to CASSFLGQGGQPQHF.

The V call is TRBV7-2, the J call TRBJ1-6; D gene uncertain. Between the trimmed V and J ends, which lost 1 base and 14 bases, there was a span of 12 bases. The CDR3 is 13 residues long. The V gene's germline CDR1 is SGHTA and CDR2 FQGNSA. This CDR3 is CASSLGAPLALHF. The CDR3 DNA reads TGTGCCAGCAGCTTAGGAGCCCCCTTAGCCCTCCACTTT. The whole variable domain, filled in from reference TRBV7-2 and TRBJ1-6, reads GAGVSQSPSNKVTEKGKDVELRCDPISGHTALYWYRQSLGQGLEFLIYFQGNSAPDKSGLPSDRFSAERTGGSVSTLTIQRTQQEDSAVYLCASSLGAPLALHFGNGTRLTVT.

The CDR3 nucleotides are TGTGCCAGCAGCACGGGACTAGCGAACTACGAGCAGTACTTC. The encoded protein is CASSTGLANYEQYF. The chain uses TRBV11-3 and TRBJ2-7, with 10 bases lining up with TRBD2. Germline assignment: CDR1 SGHNT and CDR2 YENEEA. The J segment lost 3 bases and the V segment lost 5 bases, leaving 4 bases of the junction unmatched. The CDR3 contains 14 residues.

J is TRBJ1-6 and V is TRBV5-6; D is ambiguous. Looked up from germline, CDR1 is SGHDT and CDR2 is YYEEEE. Deletions cut 2 bases from V and 7 bases from J, with 13 bases between. This CDR3 comprises 15 residues. The CDR3 nucleotides are TGTGCCAGCAGCTTAAAGGTCAGGTGGAATTCACCCCTCCACTTT. Translating gives CASSLKVRWNSPLHF.

The chain recombines TRBV9 with TRBJ2-5, with D hard to call. V lost 0 bases and J lost 4, with 13 bases in between. Per germline, CDR1 SGDLS and CDR2 YYNGEE. The CDR3 runs to 15 residues. The CDR3 sequence: CASSVGEGWAETQYF. The CDR3 DNA sequence: TGTGCCAGCAGCGTAGGAGAAGGGTGGGCAGAGACCCAGTACTTC.

The chain recombines TRBV28 with TRBJ2-1; 10 bases line up with TRBD2. There are 13 residues in the CDR3. Germline V CDR1 and CDR2: MDHEN, SYDVKM. V shed 8 bases, J shed 6 bases, and the junction held 4 bases outside the gene matches. The CDR3 DNA reads TGTGCCAGCCGACTAGCGGGTGCCAATGAGCAGTTCTTC. It specifies CASRLAGANEQFF.

This clone appeared a few times. The V gene is TRBV2, the J gene TRBJ2-2; no clear D gene. Germline V CDR1 and CDR2: SNHLY, FYNNEI. The CDR3 contains 15 residues. Trimming removed 5 bases at V and 4 bases at J, with 14 bases between. The CDR3 DNA reads TGTGCCAGCAGTTTCCTTAACCCCGGCACCGGGGAGCTGTTTTTT. Protein product: CASSFLNPGTGELFF.

The rearrangement joins TRBV6-1 to TRBJ2-4; D gene uncertain. V was clipped by 7 bases and J by 6 bases, with 7 bases between them. In germline, CDR1 is MNHNS, CDR2 SASEGT. CDR3 size: 11 residues. In nucleotides, the CDR3 is TGTGCCAGCAACAACGGAAACATTCAGTACTTC. Its translation is CASNNGNIQYF.

The chain joins TRBV5-1 to TRBJ1-1, with D unclear. V shed 4 bases and J shed 6 bases, with 13 bases lying between them. In germline, CDR1 is SGHRS, CDR2 YFSETQ. The CDR3 is 13 amino acids. For the CDR3, the DNA is TGCGCCAGCAGCCCAGCAAGTCGGGCTGAAGCTTTCTTT. It is translated as CASSPASRAEAFF.

The chain is built from TRBV7-2 and TRBJ1-4; D is undetermined. CDR1 and CDR2 (germline): SGHTA, FQGNSA. The V end was cut by 1 base, the J end by 3 bases, with 9 bases between. The CDR3 has 15 residues. DNA of the CDR3: TGTGCCAGCAGCTTAGAACGGCTACCTAATGAAAAACTGTTTTTT. This codes for CASSLERLPNEKLFF.

The V call is TRBV5-5, the J call TRBJ2-3; D unclear. Trimming took 3 bases from V and 7 from J, leaving 12 bases between them. CDR3 length: 13 amino acids. CDR1 is SGHKS, CDR2 YYEKEE, per germline (reference sequence). CDR3 coding DNA: TGTGCCAGCAGCTCTTCGGATTCTCATACGCAGTATTTT. Translating it yields CASSSSDSHTQYF.

The chain combines TRBV5-1 with TRBJ1-4; D perhaps matches TRBD1 (6 bases). CDR3 length: 14 amino acids. CDR1 and CDR2 (germline): SGHRS, YFSETQ. V was pared by 2 bases and J by 6 bases, with 11 bases between. The DNA for the CDR3 is TGCGCCAGCAGCTTCAGGGGAGGGGATGAAAAACTGTTTTTT. Its translation: CASSFRGGDEKLFF.

This chain links TRBV28 with TRBJ1-2; TRBD1 aligns across 7 bases. V was pared by 3 bases and J by 4 bases, with 8 bases of the junction left unmatched. CDR3 size: 15 residues. CDR1 is MDHEN, CDR2 SYDVKM, per germline. The CDR3: CASSLGTGQIYGYTF. The CDR3 DNA is TGTGCCAGCAGTTTGGGCACGGGACAGATCTATGGCTACACCTTC.

This clone was detected once. The V call is TRBV7-2, the J call TRBJ1-1; weak D call: TRBD1 (6 bases). The germline gives CDR1 SGHTA, CDR2 FQGNSA. The CDR3 is 15 amino acids. The V end lost 3 bases, the J end lost 0 bases, and 11 bases lay between the germline ends. The CDR3 DNA sequence: TGTGCCAGCAGCTTCGGGGGCCCCATGAACACTGAAGCTTTCTTT. Its protein product is CASSFGGPMNTEAFF.

The chain recombines TRBV14 with TRBJ2-1; 7 bases are shared with TRBD2. Per germline, CDR1 SGHDN and CDR2 FVKESK. With V trimmed by 4 bases and J by 3 bases, 6 bases remained unmatched. The CDR3 spans 15 residues. The DNA for the CDR3 is TGTGCCAGCAGCCCTCGTGCTAGCGGCTACAATGAGCAGTTCTTC. Translation: CASSPRASGYNEQFF.

The chain uses TRBV28 and TRBJ2-2; 8 nucleotides match TRBD2. CDR1 is MDHEN and CDR2 is SYDVKM in the germline V gene. V was clipped by 6 bases and J by 7 bases; unmatched bases: 10. This CDR3 spans 15 amino acids. The CDR3 nucleotides read TGTGCCAGCAGCGTTCAAGCGGGAGCCATCGGGGAGCTGTTTTTT. This encodes CASSVQAGAIGELFF.

This chain connects TRBV28 to TRBJ2-4, with D perhaps assigned TRBD1 or TRBD2 (5 bases each). The V gene's germline CDR1 is MDHEN and CDR2 SYDVKM. The CDR3 totals 13 residues. Trimming removed 10 bases from V and 0 bases from J, with 10 bases in between. In DNA, the CDR3 is TGTGCCATAGAGGGGACAGCCAAAAACATTCAGTACTTC. This encodes CAIEGTAKNIQYF.

The V call is TRBV6-5, the J call TRBJ2-3, with D tentatively TRBD1 (5 bases). CDR1 is MNHEY and CDR2 is SVGAGI in the germline V gene. The CDR3 totals 15 residues. The V end was cut by 7 bases, the J end by 0 bases, with 14 bases between. CDR3 region: CASKNQGGSTDTQYF. CDR3 nucleotides: TGTGCCAGCAAAAACCAGGGTGGTAGCACAGATACGCAGTATTTT.

As for this clone: Other DNA sequences in this specimen translate into the identical CDR3. This chain links TRBV4-1 with TRBJ1-1; TRBD1 is a possible D gene (6 bases). V shed 2 bases and J shed 0 bases, with 22 bases lying between them. The CDR3 has 19 residues. Germline V gene sequence: CDR1 MGHRA, CDR2 YSYEKL. The CDR3 spells CASSQPLTGKRSVNTEAFF. Here the CDR3 DNA reads TGCGCCAGCAGCCAACCCCTGACAGGAAAGAGAAGCGTGAACACTGAAGCTTTCTTT.

V usage is TRBV11-2 and J usage is TRBJ2-1; no clear D. The germline gives CDR1 SGHAT, CDR2 FQNNGV. The ends were cut back, 5 bases at V and 0 bases at J, with 11 bases in the middle. The CDR3 runs to 15 residues. The CDR3, as DNA: TGTGCCAGCAGCCCCGACCCGAGCTCCTACAATGAGCAGTTCTTC. Translation gives CASSPDPSSYNEQFF.

V and J are TRBV7-9 and TRBJ2-7; tentative D call: TRBD2 (7 bases). The CDR3 is 17 residues long. CDR1 is SEHNR and CDR2 is FQNEAQ in the germline V gene (reference sequence). The germline V and J ends were trimmed by 2 bases and 0 bases, with 17 bases remaining between them. CDR3 amino acids: CASSLKRGGAYSYEQYF. The CDR3 DNA follows: TGTGCCAGCAGCTTAAAGAGGGGGGGAGCCTACTCCTACGAGCAGTACTTC.

The chain couples TRBV7-9 to TRBJ2-7, with D tentatively TRBD1 or TRBD2 (5 bases each). In germline, CDR1 is SEHNR, CDR2 FQNEAQ (reference sequence). The CDR3 is made up of 14 amino acids. Deletions cut 1 base from V and 2 bases from J, with 9 bases between. Here the CDR3 DNA reads TGTGCCAGCAGCTTAGGGGGGATTCCCTACGAGCAGTACTTC. It specifies CASSLGGIPYEQYF. Complete variable domain (other parts from reference TRBV7-9 and TRBJ2-7): DTGVSQNPRHKITKRGQNVTFRCDPISEHNRLYWYRQTLGQGPEFLTYFQNEAQLEKSRLLSDRFSAERPKGSFSTLEIQRTEQGDSAMYLCASSLGGIPYEQYFGPGTRLTVT.

V and J are TRBV9 and TRBJ2-1, with 7 bases that match TRBD1. With V trimmed by 7 bases and J by 5 bases, 12 bases remained unmatched. In germline, CDR1 is SGDLS, CDR2 YYNGEE. The CDR3 is made up of 15 amino acids. CDR3: CASANRDRVNNEQFF. CDR3 DNA sequence: TGTGCCAGCGCGAACCGGGACAGAGTAAACAATGAGCAGTTCTTC. Complete variable domain (other parts from reference TRBV9 and TRBJ2-1): DSGVTQTPKHLITATGQRVTLRCSPRSGDLSVYWYQQSLDQGLQFLIQYYNGEERAKGNILERFSAQQFPDLHSELNLSSLELGDSALYFCASANRDRVNNEQFFGPGTRLTVL.

The chain couples TRBV5-1 to TRBJ2-5, with 7 bases identical to TRBD2. This CDR3 comprises 16 residues. Germline values: CDR1 SGHRS, CDR2 YFSETQ. V lost 6 bases and J lost 2; bases outside the gene matches: 13. CDR3 in amino acids: CASIRNPSSGQETQYF. The DNA for the CDR3 is TGCGCCAGCATCCGAAATCCATCTAGCGGACAAGAGACCCAGTACTTC. The whole variable domain, remainder taken from reference TRBV5-1 and TRBJ2-5, is KAGVTQTPRYLIKTRGQQVTLSCSPISGHRSVSWYQQTPGQGLQFLFEYFSETQRNKGNFPGRFSGRQFSNSRSEMNVSTLELGDSALYLCASIRNPSSGQETQYFGPGTRLLVL.

The genes are TRBV10-2 and TRBJ2-7; D is possibly TRBD1 or TRBD2 (5 bases each). Germline loops: CDR1 WSHSY, CDR2 SAAADI. The V and J ends lost 6 bases and 9 bases respectively, with 21 bases between them. CDR3 size: 14 residues. The CDR3 bases are TGCGCCAGCAGAGAAAACGGGGCAGGGTTTGTGCAGTACTTC. Translated, it gives CASRENGAGFVQYF.

The genes are TRBV28 and TRBJ2-1; possible D gene TRBD1, 6 bases. Germline CDR1 MDHEN, CDR2 SYDVKM. The V end lost 3 bases, the J end lost 4 bases, and 7 bases lay between the germline ends. This CDR3 has 13 amino acids. Written as DNA, the CDR3 is TGTGCCAGCAGTTTGGACAGTTACAATGAGCAGTTCTTC. The encoded protein is CASSLDSYNEQFF.

The CDR3 reads CASSSLTGANVLTF. In DNA form, the CDR3 reads TGTGCCAGCTCATCGTTAACTGGGGCCAACGTCCTGACTTTC. The chain combines TRBV18 with TRBJ2-6; no definite D call. The V end was cut by 5 bases, the J end by 2 bases, with 7 bases between. The CDR3 extends over 14 amino acids. The germline gives CDR1 KGHSH, CDR2 LQKENI. Using reference TRBV18 and TRBJ2-6 for the parts outside the CDR3, the full variable domain is NAGVMQNPRHLVRRRGQEARLRCSPMKGHSHVYWYRQLPEEGLKFMVYLQKENIIDESGMPKERFSAEFPKEGPSILRIQQVVRGDSAAYFCASSSLTGANVLTFGAGSRLTVL.